Below, 6 T cell receptor beta chains from the same sample are listed, as sequenced in a study of blood T cell repertoires in COVID-19 (dated by TCRdb to the early 2020s). Library generation was performed with the immunoSEQ multiplex PCR assay. Held by TCRdb, this immuneACCESS table contains in-frame sequences only and omits some clones. Under half of the omission traces to an unresolved V gene where checked; the cause of the rest is unknown. This sample lists roughly 120,000 clones; roughly four fifths were detected once. Of the sample, 12% falls within the top ten clones. Sample: peripheral blood. Receptors were obtained from a woman in her fifties or sixties with acute or convalescent COVID-19.

The V and J genes are TRBV6-5 and TRBJ1-2, with D perhaps TRBD1 (6 bases). The germline V gene encodes CDR1 MNHEY and CDR2 SVGAGI. Trimming removed 0 bases at V and 7 bases at J, with 15 bases between. This CDR3 is 15 amino acids long. CDR3 region: CASSYSRWGQGGYTF. In nucleotides, the CDR3 is TGTGCCAGCAGTTACTCGAGGTGGGGGCAAGGTGGCTACACCTTC.

The V and J genes are TRBV2 and TRBJ1-5; D perhaps matches TRBD1 (6 bases). This CDR3 spans 13 amino acids. Trimming shortened V by 6 bases and J by 3 bases, and 9 bases separated the two germline ends. Germline-derived CDR1 and CDR2 are SNHLY and FYNNEI. The CDR3 protein is CASRGQLNQPQHF. Here the CDR3 DNA reads TGTGCCAGCAGAGGACAGCTCAATCAGCCCCAGCATTTT.

The chain uses TRBV4-2 and TRBJ2-3; D not resolved. The CDR3 has 15 amino acids. The V end lost 0 bases, the J end lost 1 base, and 8 bases lay between the germline ends. Germline CDR1 reads LGHNA; CDR2 reads YNFKEQ. CDR3 DNA sequence: TGTGCCAGCAGCCAAGATGTCTTAGGCACAGATACGCAGTATTTT. Its protein is CASSQDVLGTDTQYF.

In its sample, this clone was seen once. The V and J genes are TRBV5-1 and TRBJ2-1; D is perhaps TRBD1 (6 bases). The V and J ends lost 7 bases and 4 bases respectively, with 15 bases between them. This CDR3 is 14 amino acids long. Germline V gene data show CDR1 as SGHRS and CDR2 as YFSETQ. The CDR3 sequence is CASGPGTLYNEQFF. Here the CDR3 DNA reads TGCGCCAGCGGTCCCGGGACACTGTACAATGAGCAGTTCTTC.

V usage is TRBV27 and J usage is TRBJ1-2; 8 bases are a match to TRBD1. Germline assignment: CDR1 MNHEY and CDR2 SMNVEV (reference sequence). The CDR3 contains 14 residues. V was clipped by 8 bases and J by 6 bases; unmatched bases: 11. CDR3 amino acids: CASSSPRGLHGYTF. Written as DNA, the CDR3 is TGTGCCAGCTCCTCCCCCAGGGGGCTTCATGGCTACACCTTC.

V usage is TRBV6-2 or TRBV6-3 and J usage is TRBJ2-1, with TRBD2 identical over 7 bases. Unmatched junction bases numbered 6, after V lost 2 bases and J lost 5 bases. Germline CDR1 reads MNHEY; CDR2 reads SVGEGT. CDR3 length: 15 amino acids. The CDR3, as DNA: TGTGCCAGCAGTTACGTCCTAGCGGCTCACAATGAGCAGTTCTTC. Its translation is CASSYVLAAHNEQFF.